Listed below are T cell receptor beta chains from one sample, sequenced in a study of response to subunit inactivated influenza vaccine. TCRdb reanalysed the RT-PCR reads using MiXCR and keeps one entry per CDR3 protein. Among about 800,000 distinct CDR3 sequences listed, around 20% were seen once. Specimen: PBMCs from blood, collected about 5 days after vaccination. Receptor source: a man aged 50 to 59 who received an inactivated influenza vaccine. CDR3s include the opening cysteine and the closing phenylalanine or tryptophan. D genes are given only for firm matches. The size entry is marked missing in some rows and otherwise reads once, few, many or a size class.

>TRBV29-1|few|TRBD1|TRBJ2-7
TGCAGCGCCTACGGGACAGGGAAGTCCTACGAGCAGTACTTC
CSAYGTGKSYEQYF
>TRBV7-2|-|TRBD1|TRBJ2-7
TGTGCCAGCAGCTTACTCCTCCGGACAGGGGGCCACGAGCAGTACTTC
CASSLLLRTGGHEQYF
>TRBV27|-|TRBD1|TRBJ1-2
TGTGCCAGCAGTGGACAGGGGGACTATGGCTACACCTTC
CASSGQGDYGYTF
>TRBV4-3|-|-|TRBJ1-2
TGCGCCAGCAGCCGTAGCATAAGCGCCGGCTATGGCTACACCTTC
CASSRSISAGYGYTF
>TRBV6-1|few|-|TRBJ2-7
TGTGCCAGCAGGTTCACCCCGGCAGGGTCCTACGAGCAGTACTTC
CASRFTPAGSYEQYF
>TRBV3-1|once|TRBD2|TRBJ2-7
TGTGCCAGCAGCCAAACCGGACTAGCGGGGATTCGGAGCAAGTACTTC
CASSQTGLAGIRSKYF
>TRBV29-1|-|TRBD1|TRBJ1-1
TGCAGCGTACACAGGGGGCTCAACACTGAAGCTTTCTTT
CSVHRGLNTEAFF
>TRBV5-1|-|-|TRBJ2-3
TGCGCCAGCAGCTTGGTAGCGGTCCCCTCAGGGGATACGCAGTATTTT
CASSLVAVPSGDTQYF
>TRBV5-1|few|-|TRBJ2-3
TGCGCCAGCAGCTTGGAACAGACCGAGAACCAGTATTTT
CASSLEQTENQYF
>TRBV12-3/TRBV12-4|-|TRBD1|TRBJ2-5
TGTGCCAGCAGTTTTACGCTGCGACAGGGTACCCAAGAGACCCAGTACTTC
CASSFTLRQGTQETQYF
>TRBV5-1|-|-|TRBJ2-2
TGCGCCAGCAGCTTGGTCGGTCCAGGGGCCGGGGAGCTGTTTTTT
CASSLVGPGAGELFF
>TRBV7-8|few|-|TRBJ2-7
TGTGCCAGCAGCGAAAGCGCCCAGGTGTACGAGCAGTACTTC
CASSESAQVYEQYF
>TRBV12-3/TRBV12-4|many|-|TRBJ2-3
TGTGCCAGCAGTTCCAGGATCAGCACAGATACGCAGTATTTT
CASSSRISTDTQYF
>TRBV7-2|-|TRBD2|TRBJ2-3
TGTGCCAGCAGCCCCCTCGGGGCGGGAGGGACAGATACGCAGTATTTT
CASSPLGAGGTDTQYF
>TRBV2|-|TRBD1|TRBJ1-1
TGTGCCAGCAAAAAGGGGACAGCAATGAACACTGAAGCTTTCTTT
CASKKGTAMNTEAFF
>TRBV7-2|-|TRBD2|TRBJ2-7
TGTGCCAGCAGCTTAGACGGGAGGGCCGCCGACGAGCAGTACTTC
CASSLDGRAADEQYF
>TRBV5-1|-|-|TRBJ2-6
TGCGCCACCTCCTATTCTGGGGCCAACGTCCTGACTTTC
CATSYSGANVLTF
>TRBV20-1|-|-|TRBJ1-1
TGCAGTGCTAGAGATATCACAGGGAACACTGAAGCTTTCTTT
CSARDITGNTEAFF